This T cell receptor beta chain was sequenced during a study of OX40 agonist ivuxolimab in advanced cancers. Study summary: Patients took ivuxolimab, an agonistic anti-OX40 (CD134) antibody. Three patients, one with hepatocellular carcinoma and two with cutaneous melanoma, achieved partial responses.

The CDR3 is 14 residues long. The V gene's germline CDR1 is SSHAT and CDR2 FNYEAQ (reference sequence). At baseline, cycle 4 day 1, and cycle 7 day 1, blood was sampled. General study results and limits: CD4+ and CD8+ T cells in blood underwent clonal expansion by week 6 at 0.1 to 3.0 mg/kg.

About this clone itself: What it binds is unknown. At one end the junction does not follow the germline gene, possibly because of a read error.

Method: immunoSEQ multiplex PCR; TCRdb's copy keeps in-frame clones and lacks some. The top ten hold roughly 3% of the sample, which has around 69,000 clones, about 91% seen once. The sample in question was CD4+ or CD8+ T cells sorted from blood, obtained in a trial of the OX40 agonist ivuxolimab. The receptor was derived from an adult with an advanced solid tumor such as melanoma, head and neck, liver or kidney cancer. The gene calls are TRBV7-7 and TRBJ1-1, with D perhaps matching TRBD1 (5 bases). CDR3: CASSLSGTYTEAFF. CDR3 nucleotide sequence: TGTGCTAGCAGCTTATCCGGGACTTACACTGAAGCTTTCTTT.